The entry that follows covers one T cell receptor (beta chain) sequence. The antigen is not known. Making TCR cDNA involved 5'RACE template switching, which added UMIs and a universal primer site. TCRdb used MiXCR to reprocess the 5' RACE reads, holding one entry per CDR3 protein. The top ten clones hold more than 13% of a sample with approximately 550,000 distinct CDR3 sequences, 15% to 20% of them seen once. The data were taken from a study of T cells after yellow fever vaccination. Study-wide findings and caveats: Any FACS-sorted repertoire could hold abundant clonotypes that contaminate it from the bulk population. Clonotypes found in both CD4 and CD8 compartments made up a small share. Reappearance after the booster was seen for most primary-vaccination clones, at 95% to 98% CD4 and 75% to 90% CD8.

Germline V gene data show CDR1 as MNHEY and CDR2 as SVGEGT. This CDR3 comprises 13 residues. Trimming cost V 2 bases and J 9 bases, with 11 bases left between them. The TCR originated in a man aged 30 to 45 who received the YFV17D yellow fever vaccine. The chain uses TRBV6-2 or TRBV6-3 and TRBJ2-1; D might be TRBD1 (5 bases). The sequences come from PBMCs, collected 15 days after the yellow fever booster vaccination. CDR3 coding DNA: TGTGCCAGCAGTTACGCCTATCAGGGTGAGCAGTTCTTC. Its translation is CASSYAYQGEQFF.